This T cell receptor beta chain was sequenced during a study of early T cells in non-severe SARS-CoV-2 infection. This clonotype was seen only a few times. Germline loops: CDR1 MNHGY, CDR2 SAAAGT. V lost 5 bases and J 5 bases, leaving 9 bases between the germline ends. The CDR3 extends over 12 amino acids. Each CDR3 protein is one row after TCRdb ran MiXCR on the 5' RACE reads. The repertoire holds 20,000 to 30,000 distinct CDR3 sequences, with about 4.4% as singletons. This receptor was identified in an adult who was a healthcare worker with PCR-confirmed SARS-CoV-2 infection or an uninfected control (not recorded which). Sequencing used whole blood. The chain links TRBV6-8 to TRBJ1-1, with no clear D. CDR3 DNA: TGTGCCAGCAGTCCTCTGAGGACTGAAGCTTTCTTT. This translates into CASSPLRTEAFF.